This T cell receptor (beta chain) was recorded in a study of monozygotic twins with inflammatory bowel disease. On this clonotype itself: The antigen is undetermined.

CDR1 SGHRS and CDR2 YFSETQ come from the germline V gene. The CDR3 length is 15 residues. Per sample, reverse transcription was split into eight reactions. TCRalpha and TCRbeta cDNA went through two nested PCRs of approximately 17 and 9 cycles. From its re-call of the 5' RACE reads, TCRdb lists each CDR3 protein once, without DNA. The sample holds some 400,000 distinct CDR3 sequences. Study-wide points: Background noise in patient repertoires may stem from differing immunosuppressive treatments. It was in IBD patients that TCRbeta diversity (inverse Simpson) was lower than in healthy co-twins.

The sequencing input was blood. The clonotype comes from a human donor with ulcerative colitis or Crohn's disease, or a healthy co-twin of an affected twin (not recorded which). The J gene is TRBJ1-1, the V gene TRBV5-1; TCRdb returns TRBD1, unconfirmable since there is no DNA. The chain's CDR3 is CASSPQDRGITEAFF.